Following are 16 T cell receptor beta chains from one sample sequenced in a study of cytomegalovirus exposure and HLA in healthy donors. Primers: 60 Vbeta forward and 13 Jbeta reverse. Measured with immunoSEQ multiplex PCR; TCRdb has only the in-frame clones, and not every one. The table lists 150,000 to 200,000 clones, 65% to 80% of them singletons. Sequencing used PBMCs. The receptors derive from a woman in her twenties or thirties in good health and CMV-seronegative.

The chain links TRBV19 to TRBJ2-5; a weak D match, TRBD2 (6 bases). Judging by the DNA end, TRBJ2-7 fits better; the J call may be wrong. Per the germline V gene, CDR1 is LNHDA and CDR2 is SQIVND (reference sequence). The CDR3 has 15 residues. The CDR3 DNA reads as TGTGCCAGTAGTACAGGACTATCGAGCTCCTACGAGCAGTACTTC. Translation gives CASSTGLSSSYEQYF.

This clone showed up just once. The V gene is TRBV9, the J gene TRBJ1-1; the D gene is possibly TRBD1 (5 bases). CDR1 and CDR2 (germline): SGDLS, YYNGEE. Trimming removed 0 bases from V and 2 bases from J, with 11 bases in between. CDR3 length equals 15 residues. The CDR3 is CASSVDLDSNTEAFF. The CDR3 coding sequence is TGTGCCAGCAGCGTAGATCTCGACAGCAACACTGAAGCTTTCTTT.

As for this clone: One end of the junction is discordant with germline, which a read error may explain. The V and J genes are TRBV7-9 and TRBJ1-1, with 7 bases aligning to TRBD1. Germline lookup yields CDR1 SEHNR and CDR2 FQNEAQ (reference sequence). CDR3 length equals 14 residues. DNA of the CDR3: TGTTCCAGCAGCGATTCCGGGACAGACACTGAAGCTTTCTTT. Its translation is CSSSDSGTDTEAFF.

The chain carries TRBV9 and TRBJ2-3; 12 bases line up with TRBD2. Losses at the gene ends were 0 bases for V and 5 bases for J; bases not matched to a gene: 4. From germline, CDR1 is SGDLS and CDR2 YYNGEE. This CDR3 contains 16 residues. The CDR3 region is CASSVGASGRGDTQYF. The CDR3 DNA reads TGTGCCAGCAGCGTAGGAGCTAGCGGGAGGGGAGATACGCAGTATTTT.

The J gene is TRBJ2-1, the V gene TRBV2, with TRBD2 matching 14 bases. The length of the CDR3 is 16 residues. From germline, CDR1 is SNHLY and CDR2 FYNNEI. V was clipped by 5 bases and J by 5 bases; unmatched bases: 5. The CDR3 DNA is TGTGCCAGCAGTCCATGGGGACTAGCGGGAGACAATGAGCAGTTCTTC. It is translated as CASSPWGLAGDNEQFF.

The rearrangement joins TRBV6-5 to TRBJ1-1; no reliable D call. V dropped 2 bases and J dropped 3 bases, with 10 bases sitting between them. The CDR3 is made up of 14 amino acids. The germline V gene has CDR1 MNHEY and CDR2 SVGAGI. CDR3 in DNA: TGTGCCAGCAGTTACGGCAGGCTCCACACTGAAGCTTTCTTT. It specifies CASSYGRLHTEAFF.

This chain links TRBV6-5 with TRBJ2-1; TRBD2 matches at 7 bases. V lost 3 bases to trimming and J lost 6 bases; unmatched junction nucleotides: 11. This CDR3 is 16 amino acids long. CDR1 and CDR2 from the germline V gene are MNHEY and SVGAGI. This CDR3 reads CASSYASGTGPNEQFF. The CDR3, as DNA: TGTGCCAGCAGTTATGCCAGCGGGACGGGGCCCAATGAGCAGTTCTTC.

The gene calls are TRBV6-5 and TRBJ2-7; TRBD2 matches 16 bases. Germline CDR1 MNHEY, CDR2 SVGAGI. With 6 bases clipped from V and 9 bases from J, the junction kept 8 bases outside the gene matches. CDR3 length equals 15 residues. The CDR3 DNA sequence: TGTGCCAGCAGAGACGGGACTAGCGGGAGGGCCGGGCAGTACTTC. Protein product: CASRDGTSGRAGQYF.

The rearrangement links TRBV30 to TRBJ1-1; D is ambiguous. The CDR3 is 13 amino acids. The germline gives CDR1 GTSNPN, CDR2 SVGIG (reference sequence). Trimming shortened V by 5 bases and J by 3 bases, and 13 bases separated the two germline ends. DNA of the CDR3: TGTGCCTGGTATGATCCCTCAGACACTGAAGCTTTCTTT. This sequence encodes CAWYDPSDTEAFF.

In this sample, this clone turned up a few times. The chain combines TRBV5-5 with TRBJ1-2; 9 nucleotides agree with TRBD1. CDR3 size: 16 residues. Germline V gene sequence: CDR1 SGHKS, CDR2 YYEKEE (reference sequence). Trimming removed 4 bases from V and 7 bases from J; junction bases left unmatched: 14. The CDR3 reads CASSHDNRDRDGGYTF. In nucleotides, the CDR3 is TGTGCCAGCAGCCATGACAACCGGGACAGGGATGGTGGCTACACCTTC.

The chain is built from TRBV29-1 and TRBJ2-5; the match to TRBD1 covers 9 bases. Germline CDR1 reads SQVTM; CDR2 reads ANQGSEA. Trimming at V came to 2 bases and at J to 5 bases, leaving 9 bases not matched to a gene. The CDR3 is 15 residues long. CDR3 residues: CSVETGGRLSETQYF. The CDR3 nucleotides are TGCAGCGTTGAAACAGGGGGCAGGTTATCGGAGACCCAGTACTTC.

The V and J genes are TRBV7-9 and TRBJ1-2; 9 bases agree with TRBD1. Germline V gives CDR1 SEHNR, CDR2 FQNEAQ (reference sequence). The CDR3 loop spans 16 amino acids. The J segment lost 4 bases and the V segment lost 5 bases, leaving 11 bases of the junction unmatched. The CDR3 nucleotides read TGTGCCAGCAGCGACCAACAGGGGGCGGCCCTCTATGGCTACACCTTC. Amino acid sequence: CASSDQQGAALYGYTF.

The V call is TRBV12-5, the J call TRBJ2-1; 7 bases map to TRBD2. There are 18 residues in the CDR3. Per the germline V gene, CDR1 is LGHNT and CDR2 is FRNRAP. With V trimmed by 0 bases and J by 2 bases, 10 bases remained unmatched. This chain's CDR3 is CASGLVIGGGPTYNEQFF. The CDR3 DNA is TGTGCTAGTGGTTTGGTAATAGGCGGGGGACCCACCTACAATGAGCAGTTCTTC.

The rearrangement links TRBV7-9 to TRBJ1-6; unclear D gene. This CDR3 region has 13 residues. V was pared by 1 base and J by 10 bases, with 8 bases between. Germline CDR1 is SEHNR and CDR2 is FQNEAQ (reference sequence). The CDR3 DNA reads as TGTGCCAGCAGCTTAGGCCCCGGGTCACCCCTCCACTTT. It encodes CASSLGPGSPLHF.

The chain carries TRBV6-1 and TRBJ1-2; perhaps TRBD1 as D (6 bases). V gave up 6 bases and J gave up 5 bases, with 16 bases separating them. Germline values: CDR1 MNHNS, CDR2 SASEGT. The CDR3 contains 14 residues. CDR3 nucleotide sequence: TGTGCCAGCAGCGCCCTCGGACAGTTTTATGGCTACACCTTC. Protein product: CASSALGQFYGYTF.

The chain links TRBV14 to TRBJ1-6; 8 bases agree with TRBD1. The CDR3 covers 15 residues. Germline CDR1 reads SGHDN; CDR2 reads FVKESK. V trimming: 5 bases; J trimming: 9 bases; junction bases outside the gene matches: 9. This chain's CDR3 is CASSREGQGTSPLHF. DNA for the CDR3: TGTGCCAGCAGCAGGGAAGGACAGGGAACTTCACCCCTCCACTTT.